A selection of T cell receptor beta chains follows, all from one sample in a study of cytomegalovirus exposure and HLA in healthy donors. TCRdb keeps only in-frame clones here, not all; method: immunoSEQ multiplex PCR. The table shows 95,000 to 150,000 clones, with around 73% occurring only once. Input material: PBMCs. Receptor source: a woman between 40 and 55 years old in good health and CMV-seropositive. CDR3s include the opening cysteine and the closing phenylalanine or tryptophan. D genes are given only for firm matches. Clone size, where shown, is once, few, many, or a class for clones that have expanded.

J: TRBJ2-1; size: -; D: -; V: TRBV4-1; DNA: TGCGCCAGCAGCACCACGGAGAGCTCCTACAATGAGCAGTTCTTC; CDR3: CASSTTESSYNEQFF
J: TRBJ1-6; size: few; D: -; V: TRBV5-4; DNA: TGTGCCAGCAGCTACTTGGGCCCTAATTCACCCCTCCACTTT; CDR3: CASSYLGPNSPLHF
J: TRBJ2-3; size: -; D: -; V: TRBV2; DNA: TGTGCCAGCAGTGAAGTCGAATTCGGAGTAACTAGCACAGATACGCAGTATTTT; CDR3: CASSEVEFGVTSTDTQYF
J: TRBJ2-7; size: -; D: -; V: TRBV29-1; DNA: TGCAGCGTTGATGATACTGGCTACGAGCAGTACTTC; CDR3: CSVDDTGYEQYF
J: TRBJ1-1; size: -; D: TRBD1; V: TRBV7-6; DNA: TGTGCCAGCAGCGCCTCGACAGGGGTGAACACTGAAGCTTTCTTT; CDR3: CASSASTGVNTEAFF
J: TRBJ2-4; size: -; D: -; V: TRBV2; DNA: TGTGCCAGCAGTGCGCAGGGGATGGGGGACATTCAGTACTTC; CDR3: CASSAQGMGDIQYF
J: TRBJ2-1; size: -; D: TRBD2; V: TRBV4-3; DNA: TGCGCCAGCAGCCAAGATCATCCGGGACTAGTAGCTAGCAATGAGCAGTTCTTC; CDR3: CASSQDHPGLVASNEQFF
J: TRBJ2-1; size: -; D: -; V: TRBV7-2; DNA: TGTGCCAGCAGCTACCCCCGAGACAGACCCAATGAGCAGTTCTTC; CDR3: CASSYPRDRPNEQFF
J: TRBJ2-1; size: -; D: TRBD1; V: TRBV10-3; DNA: TGTGCCATCAGTGATAGGACGGGACAGAGATACAATGAGCAGTTCTTC; CDR3: CAISDRTGQRYNEQFF
J: TRBJ2-5; size: -; D: -; V: TRBV7-3; DNA: TGTGCCAGCAGCCAAGGGGGGGATCGCCAAGAGACCCAGTACTTC; CDR3: CASSQGGDRQETQYF
J: TRBJ2-1; size: -; D: TRBD2; V: TRBV19; DNA: TGTGCCAGTAGTATCGGGGGGAGTGATATCTACAATGAGCAGTTCTTC; CDR3: CASSIGGSDIYNEQFF
J: TRBJ2-4; size: -; D: -; V: TRBV5-8; DNA: TGTGCCAGCAGCCCACGACAGATACTAGCCAAAAACATTCAGTACTTC; CDR3: CASSPRQILAKNIQYF
J: TRBJ1-1; size: -; D: TRBD1; V: TRBV2; DNA: TGTGCCAGCAGTGGAAGGGACAGGGGGCGGGACACTGAAGCTTTCTTT; CDR3: CASSGRDRGRDTEAFF
J: TRBJ1-1; size: -; D: TRBD1; V: TRBV5-1; DNA: TGCGCCAGCAGCTTGGGACAGGGGCCGAATGAAGCTTTCTTT; CDR3: CASSLGQGPNEAFF
J: TRBJ1-5; size: -; D: -; V: TRBV29-1; DNA: TGCAGCGTTGGGTACAGGGCCAATCAGCCCCAGCATTTT; CDR3: CSVGYRANQPQHF